These T cell receptor beta chains were read from a single sample in a study of graft-versus-host responses after intestinal transplantation. For these receptors, no antigen is known. Only in-frame clones appear in the TCRdb table, and some are missing; sequencing was by immunoSEQ multiplex PCR. Here the sample spans 130,000 to 150,000 clones, approximately 91% being singletons. Sequencing was performed on unstimulated CD4+ T cells sorted from spleen or lymph node cells, taken before intestinal transplant. The receptors stem from a human donor who received an intestinal transplant. Both conserved end residues are part of each CDR3. D genes are given only for firm matches. Part of the rows lack a size; the others show once, few, many or a class for expanded clones.

V	D	J	size	DNA	CDR3
TRBV6-5	NA	TRBJ1-6	NA	TGTGCCAGCAGCCTGTTATCCTATAATTCACCCCTCCACTTT	CASSLLSYNSPLHF
TRBV4-3	TRBD2	TRBJ2-7	NA	TGCGCCAGCAGCCAAGCCCTTACTAGCGGGCGTACCTACGAGCAGTACTTC	CASSQALTSGRTYEQYF
TRBV9	NA	TRBJ2-1	NA	TGTGCCAGCAGCGTCGGGAGAGAGGGCTACAATGAGCAGTTCTTC	CASSVGREGYNEQFF
TRBV28	NA	TRBJ2-3	NA	TGTGCCAGCAGCCGAATAGAAAGGGTAGGGGATACGCAGTATTTT	CASSRIERVGDTQYF
TRBV7-2	NA	TRBJ1-2	NA	TGTGCCAGCAGCTCCCTCTTTCAGACGGGCTACACCTTC	CASSSLFQTGYTF
TRBV7-2	TRBD2	TRBJ2-2	NA	TGTGCCAGCAGCTCTGGTTCTAGCGGGTATTACACCGGGGAGCTGTTTTTT	CASSSGSSGYYTGELFF
TRBV9	TRBD2	TRBJ2-3	NA	TGTGCCAGCAGCGTAGAGGCTAGCGGGAGAGATACGCAGTATTTT	CASSVEASGRDTQYF
TRBV10-1	NA	TRBJ2-1	once	TGCGCCAGCAGCCCCCTCGAAATAGCGTCGTACAATGAGCAGTTCTTC	CASSPLEIASYNEQFF
TRBV7-2	NA	TRBJ1-2	NA	TGTGCCAGCAGCACCAGACAGGTCTATGGCTACACCTTC	CASSTRQVYGYTF
TRBV7-9	NA	TRBJ1-5	NA	TGTGCCAGCAGCCTTACCGGATCAGGGGTAAGGAATCAGCCCCAGCATTTT	CASSLTGSGVRNQPQHF
TRBV15	TRBD2	TRBJ2-5	NA	TGTGCCACCAGCAGAGAAAGACTAGCGGGAGAGACCCAGTACTTC	CATSRERLAGETQYF
TRBV30	NA	TRBJ2-5	once	TGTGCCTGGGAACAAGAGACCCAGTACTTC	CAWEQETQYF
TRBV28	TRBD2	TRBJ2-7	NA	TGTGCCAGCCTCACTCCCGGGGGGTCATCCTACGAGCAGTACTTC	CASLTPGGSSYEQYF
TRBV15	TRBD1	TRBJ1-2	NA	TGTGCCACCAGCAGGGGAGTACAGGGGGCGTTGGGCTACACCTTC	CATSRGVQGALGYTF
TRBV7-3	NA	TRBJ2-5	NA	TGTGCCAGCAGCTTACGGGCCTCCGTGGTGGCGGCCCCTCAAGAGACCCAGTACTTC	CASSLRASVVAAPQETQYF
TRBV18	TRBD2	TRBJ2-1	NA	TGTGCCAGCTCACCACTAGCGGGAGCCAACTCCTACAATGAGCAGTTCTTC	CASSPLAGANSYNEQFF
TRBV28	NA	TRBJ2-7	NA	TGTGCCAGCAGTTTCCCCGGACTCAGCTACGAGCAGTACTTC	CASSFPGLSYEQYF
TRBV9	NA	TRBJ1-1	NA	TGTGCCAGCAGCGTAGGTGAAGGTAGAACTGAAGCTTTCTTT	CASSVGEGRTEAFF
TRBV19	TRBD1	TRBJ1-5	NA	TGTGCCAGTAGGGGGACAGATAGCAATCAGCCCCAGCATTTT	CASRGTDSNQPQHF
TRBV27	TRBD1	TRBJ2-7	NA	TGTGCCACCCAAAATTACGACAGGGGGCTTGGCTACGAGCAGTACTTC	CATQNYDRGLGYEQYF
TRBV30	NA	TRBJ2-3	NA	TGTGCCTGGGCCATGGGGGGCGGGGGAGATACGCAGTATTTT	CAWAMGGGGDTQYF
TRBV19	TRBD1	TRBJ1-6	NA	TGTGCCAGTAGTACGGACAGGGATGGAGCGTCACCCCTCCACTTT	CASSTDRDGASPLHF
TRBV27	NA	TRBJ2-5	NA	TGTGCCAGCAGAATGACGAGGTCTCAAGAGACCCAGTACTTC	CASRMTRSQETQYF
TRBV30	NA	TRBJ1-3	NA	TGTGCCTGGAGTCGGGCTGGAAACACCATATATTTT	CAWSRAGNTIYF
TRBV5-4	TRBD1	TRBJ2-7	few	TGTGCCAGCAGCTTGGAGGGACAGGGGTCCTACGAGCAGTACTTC	CASSLEGQGSYEQYF
TRBV7-3	TRBD1	TRBJ1-1	NA	TGTGCCAGCAGCCCGACGGGACAGAGCGTTGAAGCTTTCTTT	CASSPTGQSVEAFF
TRBV30	NA	TRBJ2-2	NA	TGTGCCTGGAGTAAAGGGAAAACCGGGGAGCTGTTTTTT	CAWSKGKTGELFF
TRBV6-1	NA	TRBJ2-7	NA	TGTGCCAGCAGTGTGACTCTTCGGGAGCCCTCCTACGAGCAGTACTTC	CASSVTLREPSYEQYF
TRBV4-1	NA	TRBJ2-7	NA	TGCGCCAGCAGGAACAGGGACGAGCAGTACTTC	CASRNRDEQYF
TRBV10-1	TRBD1	TRBJ1-1	NA	TGCGCCAGCAGTTCCAGGACAGGAGGAAACACTGAAGCTTTCTTT	CASSSRTGGNTEAFF
TRBV5-6	TRBD2	TRBJ2-5	once	TGTGCCAGCAGCTTGGGGCTAGCGGTACAACCAGAGACCCAGTACTTC	CASSLGLAVQPETQYF
TRBV14	NA	TRBJ2-1	NA	TGTGCCAGCAGCCAATTGCGGGGCTCCTACAATGAGCAGTTCTTC	CASSQLRGSYNEQFF
TRBV6-5	NA	TRBJ2-7	once	TGTGCCAGCAGTGGGGGTAGCGACGAGCAGTACTTC	CASSGGSDEQYF
TRBV6-6	NA	TRBJ1-5	NA	TGTGCCAGCAGTTATGAAGGGGTGAGCAATCAGCCCCAGCATTTT	CASSYEGVSNQPQHF
TRBV7-2	NA	TRBJ1-1	few	TGTGCCAGCAGCTTACGGGAGGGCGGGAATTGGGGCAGACGGACTGAAGCTTTCTTT	CASSLREGGNWGRRTEAFF
TRBV30	NA	TRBJ1-4	NA	TGTGCCTGGAGTCCACTGACAGGCGGTAATGAAAAACTGTTTTTT	CAWSPLTGGNEKLFF